Shown below are 22 T cell receptor beta chains from a single sample sequenced in a study of Ad26.COV2.S vaccination and SARS-CoV-2 variants. The treatment is: around 19 received Ad26.COV2.S at low or high dose, single or two shots; several received placebo; per-sample allocation not given. The samples date from day 63 after the first vaccine or placebo injection. Here immunoSEQ multiplex PCR was the method, and the copy in TCRdb shows in-frame clones only, minus some. This table has about 680,000 clones, around 89% appearing once. This specimen consisted of peripheral blood, obtained in a trial of Ad26.COV2.S vaccine versus placebo. The receptors originated from a person aged 18-60 years who received the Ad26.COV2.S COVID-19 vaccine or a placebo.

This rearrangement joins TRBV6-2 or TRBV6-3 to TRBJ1-1, with D possibly being TRBD1 (5 bases). This CDR3 is 14 amino acids long. Trimming stripped 0 bases from V and 6 bases from J, with 11 bases between. In germline, CDR1 is MNHEY, CDR2 SVGEGT. This CDR3 reads CASSYSGTEAEAFF. Written as DNA, the CDR3 is TGTGCCAGCAGTTACTCCGGGACTGAGGCTGAAGCTTTCTTT.

The V and J genes are TRBV6-2 or TRBV6-3 and TRBJ1-3; D not certain. The CDR3 is 17 residues long. Germline V gives CDR1 MNHEY, CDR2 SVGEGT. V lost 2 bases and J lost 0, with 14 bases in between. For the CDR3, the DNA is TGTGCCAGCAGTTACGAGACCCGCCGCATCTCTGGAAACACCATATATTTT. This translates into CASSYETRRISGNTIYF.

This clone was recorded only once. This CDR3 is CASSLDLSGANVLTF. The CDR3 coding sequence is TGTGCCAGCAGCTTAGACCTTTCTGGGGCCAACGTCCTGACTTTC. The chain uses TRBV7-9 and TRBJ2-6; no firm D call. The CDR3 loop spans 15 amino acids. Germline loops: CDR1 SEHNR, CDR2 FQNEAQ (reference sequence). The V gene lost 1 base and the J gene lost 1 base, with 5 bases spanning the gap.

The J gene is TRBJ1-1, the V gene TRBV3-1 (or the pseudogene TRBV3-2); D remains ambiguous. Germline assignment: CDR1 LGHDT and CDR2 YNNKEL (reference sequence). The CDR3 runs to 16 residues. Trimming pared 2 bases from V and 3 bases from J, leaving 16 bases between. CDR3 amino acids: CASSQKTSFKDTEAFF. The CDR3, as DNA: TGTGCCAGCAGCCAAAAGACGAGCTTTAAGGACACTGAAGCTTTCTTT.

The chain uses TRBV30 and TRBJ1-5, with no clear D. The ends were cut back, 4 bases at V and 5 bases at J, with 15 bases in the middle. CDR1 is GTSNPN and CDR2 is SVGIG in the germline V gene (reference sequence). The CDR3 loop spans 14 amino acids. CDR3 in amino acids: CAWTKGGEHQPQHF. As DNA, the CDR3 is TGTGCCTGGACCAAGGGAGGAGAGCATCAGCCCCAGCATTTT.

CDR3 sequence reads: CASSLGQGMDTQPQHF. The CDR3 DNA is TGTGCCAGTAGTCTAGGACAGGGGATGGATACTCAGCCCCAGCATTTT. The chain has TRBV19 and TRBJ1-5, with 9 bases aligning to TRBD1. Germline loops: CDR1 LNHDA, CDR2 SQIVND (reference sequence). CDR3 length: 16 residues. J lost 6 bases, V lost 5 bases, and 11 bases had no gene match. The whole variable domain, remainder taken from reference TRBV19 and TRBJ1-5, is DGGITQSPKYLFRKEGQNVTLSCEQNLNHDAMYWYRQDPGQGLRLIYYSQIVNDFQKGDIAEGYSVSREKKESFPLTVTSAQKNPTAFYLCASSLGQGMDTQPQHFGDGTRLSIL.

This chain uses TRBV7-9 with TRBJ2-1; TRBD1 is a possible D gene (7 bases). The CDR3 is made up of 15 amino acids. Germline loops: CDR1 SEHNR, CDR2 FQNEAQ (reference sequence). The V gene lost 5 bases and the J gene lost 0 bases, with 11 bases spanning the gap. The CDR3 spells CASSQGGSSYNEQFF. Written as DNA, the CDR3 is TGTGCCAGCAGCCAGGGGGGTAGCTCCTACAATGAGCAGTTCTTC.

The chain recombines TRBV19 with TRBJ1-5, with D hard to call. The CDR3 is 13 amino acids. V was clipped by 7 bases and J by 5 bases, with 12 bases between them. CDR1 and CDR2 from the germline V gene are LNHDA and SQIVND (reference sequence). CDR3 DNA: TGTGCCAGTAATCTTGGTAGAGATCAGCCCCAGCATTTT. Translated, it gives CASNLGRDQPQHF.

This chain joins TRBV7-9 and TRBJ2-5; possible D gene TRBD2, 5 bases. Germline CDR1 reads SEHNR; CDR2 reads FQNEAQ (reference sequence). The V and J ends lost 7 bases and 1 base respectively, with 16 bases between them. The CDR3 length is 15 residues. CDR3 bases: TGTGCCAGCACCGTATTCGAGGGTTTCCAAGAGACCCAGTACTTC. It specifies CASTVFEGFQETQYF.

The rearrangement links TRBV7-2 to TRBJ1-1; D is uncertain. Germline V CDR1 and CDR2: SGHTA, FQGNSA. The CDR3 has 12 amino acids. Trimming took 5 bases from V and 7 from J, leaving 11 bases between them. The CDR3 bases are TGTGCCAGCAGCCCCGACGGGAGTGAAGCTTTCTTT. Translating gives CASSPDGSEAFF.

The chain carries TRBV3-1 (or the pseudogene TRBV3-2) and TRBJ2-1, with 9 bases lining up with TRBD1. CDR3 length equals 13 residues. The V and J ends lost 3 bases and 6 bases, in that order; junction bases with no gene match: 0. Germline CDR1 reads LGHDT; CDR2 reads YNNKEL (reference sequence). CDR3 residues: CASSQTGGNEQFF. As DNA, the CDR3 is TGTGCCAGCAGCCAGACAGGGGGCAATGAGCAGTTCTTC.

The chain links TRBV6-5 to TRBJ1-1; D is undetermined. Germline lookup yields CDR1 MNHEY and CDR2 SVGAGI. The CDR3 has 15 residues. V lost 0 bases and J lost 5, with 13 bases in between. As DNA, the CDR3 is TGTGCCAGCAGTTACTCCCCCTTAATTGGGACTGAAGCTTTCTTT. Amino acid sequence: CASSYSPLIGTEAFF.

The chain joins TRBV25-1 to TRBJ1-2, with no clear D. This CDR3 contains 13 residues. Germline V CDR1 and CDR2: MGHDK, SYGVNS. The V end was cut by 3 bases, the J end by 4 bases, with 9 bases between. The chain's CDR3 is CASSDGSIYGYTF. DNA for the CDR3: TGTGCCAGCAGTGACGGCAGCATCTATGGCTACACCTTC.

The CDR3 nucleotides are TGTGCCAGCTACGGGACAGATGTAATGAACACTGAAGCTTTCTTT. Translating gives CASYGTDVMNTEAFF. This rearrangement joins TRBV5-6 to TRBJ1-1, with 7 nucleotides matching TRBD1. Unmatched junction bases numbered 9, after V lost 7 bases and J lost 0 bases. Per germline, CDR1 SGHDT and CDR2 YYEEEE. This CDR3 has 15 residues.

In regard to this clone: The same CDR3 also results from other DNA sequences found in this sample. The V call is TRBV2, the J call TRBJ2-2; no definite D call. The CDR3 contains 12 residues. Germline V gives CDR1 SNHLY, CDR2 FYNNEI. Trimming stripped 6 bases from V and 3 bases from J, with 5 bases between. CDR3 DNA: TGTGCCAGCAGGGGCGACACCGGGGAGCTGTTTTTT. This encodes CASRGDTGELFF.

This clone is a singleton in its sample. The same CDR3 arises from other DNA sequences in this sample as well. This chain joins TRBV5-1 and TRBJ2-2, with 10 bases aligning to TRBD1. From germline, CDR1 is SGHRS and CDR2 YFSETQ. The CDR3 consists of 15 residues. The trim removed 4 bases at V and 3 bases at J, leaving 3 bases unmatched. The CDR3 DNA reads TGCGCCAGCAGCCGGGACAGGGGCGACACCGGGGAGCTGTTTTTT. This translates into CASSRDRGDTGELFF.

The chain has TRBV5-6 and TRBJ2-2; tentatively, D is TRBD1 or TRBD2 (5 bases each). The CDR3 contains 15 residues. Germline CDR1 SGHDT, CDR2 YYEEEE. Trimming pared 3 bases from V and 6 bases from J, leaving 15 bases between. CDR3 bases: TGTGCCAGCAGCTCTTTATCCTGGGGACCCGGGGAGCTGTTTTTT. Amino acids: CASSSLSWGPGELFF.

A single count supports this clone. This sequence joins TRBV5-4 and TRBJ1-6; 8 bases line up with TRBD1. CDR3 length: 15 residues. CDR1 and CDR2 from the germline V gene are SGHNT and YYREEE (reference sequence). J gave up 8 bases and V 4 bases, and 8 bases lay outside the gene matches. The DNA of the CDR3 is TGTGCCAGCAGCGACGCACAACAGGGGGATTCACCCCTCCACTTT. This sequence encodes CASSDAQQGDSPLHF.

The genes are TRBV15 and TRBJ2-1; 8 positions agree with TRBD2. The CDR3 has 16 residues. Germline V lookup: CDR1 LNHNV, CDR2 YYDKDF (reference sequence). With V trimmed by 3 bases and J by 7 bases, 11 bases remained unmatched. The CDR3 protein is CATSRDLGTRGNEQFF. The CDR3 coding sequence is TGTGCCACCAGCAGGGACCTGGGGACTAGAGGGAATGAGCAGTTCTTC.

Points on this clone: At the DNA level, this CDR3 is encoded by other sequences in the same sample as well. This sequence joins TRBV5-4 and TRBJ2-2, with D unclear. V was shortened by 2 bases and J by 1 base, with 6 bases between the two germline ends. Germline assignment: CDR1 SGHNT and CDR2 YYREEE (reference sequence). CDR3 length: 14 amino acids. CDR3 residues: CASSFQGNTGELFF. The CDR3 nucleotides are TGTGCCAGCAGCTTTCAAGGGAACACCGGGGAGCTGTTTTTT.

The chain has TRBV18 and TRBJ2-7, with D hard to call. Germline values: CDR1 KGHSH, CDR2 LQKENI. The CDR3 covers 13 residues. Trimming took off 1 base at V and 5 bases at J, with 9 bases between the two ends. CDR3 protein: CASSPRNVDEQYF. CDR3 DNA: TGTGCCAGCTCACCACGAAATGTGGACGAGCAGTACTTC.

The CDR3 nucleotides read TGTGCCTGGAGTCAAAACTCCGAGCAGTACTTC. Translation: CAWSQNSEQYF. The rearrangement links TRBV30 to TRBJ2-7, with D unclear. CDR1 is GTSNPN and CDR2 is SVGIG in the germline V gene (reference sequence). The CDR3 length is 11 residues. Trimming left V 2 bases short and J 6 bases short, with 8 bases between.